This TCR beta chain emerged from a study of PD-1 blockade in classical Hodgkin lymphoma. Findings of the study overall: CD8+ TCR diversity did not rise significantly by C4D1, unlike CD4+.

The repertoire was sequenced with immunoSEQ multiplex PCR; TCRdb's copy has only in-frame clones and lacks some. Of approximately 61,000 clones in the sample, approximately 90% were seen once. There was relapse after autologous stem cell transplantation in every patient, and there was variation in brentuximab vedotin exposure. Details on this clone: Its antigen is still unknown.

Germline V CDR1 and CDR2: KGHSH, LQKENI. The CDR3 runs to 14 residues. The trim removed 3 bases at V and 0 bases at J, leaving 0 bases unmatched. This chain uses TRBV18 with TRBJ2-7, with 9 bases aligning to TRBD2. The sample in question was peripheral blood mononuclear cells (PBMCs), obtained at baseline. The receptor was derived from a human donor with classical Hodgkin lymphoma. CDR3 nucleotides: TGTGCCAGCTCACCGACTAGCGGCTCCTACGAGCAGTACTTC. It encodes CASSPTSGSYEQYF.